The 14 T cell receptor beta chains reported below all come from one sample, sequenced in a study of T cells after yellow fever vaccination (dated by TCRdb to between 2017 and 2020). The library came from 5' RACE. The run used an Illumina NovaSeq 6000. TCRdb reprocessing: public reads trimmed at Q25 with fastp, clones called with MiXCR, in-frame beta chains kept. Merged by CDR3 protein, the rows form single entries marked with the most common genes and DNA. The sample table contains about 300,000 distinct CDR3 sequences; only one count was recorded for roughly 9% of them. Of the sample, around 3.3% is held by the ten largest clones. Read against the paper, the sample's treatment or condition label means: live attenuated yellow fever vaccine strain. The specimen was CD4+ T cells sorted from PBMCs, collected 5 days after the yellow fever booster vaccination. The receptors were sampled from a man younger than 35 who received the YFV17D yellow fever vaccine.

V usage is TRBV20-1 and J usage is TRBJ2-2; perhaps TRBD2 as D (5 bases). Germline V gene data show CDR1 as DFQATT and CDR2 as SNEGSKA (reference sequence). CDR3 length: 11 amino acids. Trimming took off 6 bases at V and 7 bases at J, with 9 bases between the two ends. CDR3 DNA sequence: TGCAGTGCCCCCGGGGTCGGGGAGCTGTTTTTT. Translating gives CSAPGVGELFF.

The gene calls are TRBV2 and TRBJ2-1, with a tentative D call TRBD2 (5 bases). CDR1 and CDR2 from the germline V gene are SNHLY and FYNNEI. Trimming stripped 8 bases from V and 10 bases from J, with 15 bases between. The length of the CDR3 is 12 residues. The CDR3 DNA sequence: TGTGCCAGCTGCGTGAGCGGCGGAGAGCAGTTCTTC. Its protein product is CASCVSGGEQFF. Complete variable domain (other parts from reference TRBV2 and TRBJ2-1): EPEVTQTPSHQVTQMGQEVILRCVPISNHLYFYWYRQILGQKVEFLVSFYNNEISEKSEIFDDQFSVERPDGSNFTLKIRSTKLEDSAMYFCASCVSGGEQFFGPGTRLTVL.

Here the CDR3 DNA reads TGTGCCAGCAGCTTGGGACAAATCTACGAGCAGTACTTC. This encodes CASSLGQIYEQYF. The J gene is TRBJ2-7, the V gene TRBV7-2; a possible D gene is TRBD1 (6 bases). V was shortened by 3 bases and J by 3 bases, with 9 bases between the two germline ends. The CDR3 totals 13 residues. CDR1 is SGHTA, CDR2 FQGNSA, per germline.

This clonotype was detected only a few times. V and J are TRBV28 and TRBJ2-5; 7 bases fit TRBD2. The CDR3 spans 16 residues. CDR1 and CDR2 (germline): MDHEN, SYDVKM. V shed 3 bases, J shed 4 bases, and the junction held 11 bases outside the gene matches. CDR3 sequence (DNA): TGTGCCAGCAGTTTTTCAGGCGGGGGTAGTCGAGAGACCCAGTACTTC. It translates to CASSFSGGGSRETQYF.

The sample holds many counts of this clonotype. The chain combines TRBV4-2 with TRBJ2-1, with D tentatively TRBD2 (6 bases). This CDR3 is built from 16 residues. V lost 0 bases and J lost 2, with 11 bases in between. Germline assignment: CDR1 LGHNA and CDR2 YNFKEQ. The CDR3 loop is CASSQDSPGAYNEQFF. Here the CDR3 DNA reads TGTGCCAGCAGCCAAGATTCCCCGGGAGCCTACAATGAGCAGTTCTTC.

The rearrangement links TRBV20-1 to TRBJ1-6; maybe TRBD1 (5 bases). CDR1 is DFQATT, CDR2 SNEGSKA, per germline (reference sequence). The CDR3 totals 12 residues. The CDR3 reads CARGFYNSPLHF. The DNA for the CDR3 is TGCGCCCGGGGCTTCTATAATTCACCCCTCCACTTT.

The chain uses TRBV12-3 or TRBV12-4 and TRBJ2-5; D is ambiguous. There are 14 residues in the CDR3. The ends were cut back, 3 bases at V and 3 bases at J, with 11 bases in the middle. The CDR3 here is CASSLQDGKETQYF. As DNA, the CDR3 is TGTGCCAGCAGTTTGCAGGATGGTAAAGAGACCCAGTACTTC.

The chain recombines TRBV5-6 with TRBJ2-3; TRBD2 agrees at 10 bases. CDR1 and CDR2 (germline): SGHDT, YYEEEE. The CDR3 spans 16 residues. J gave up 2 bases and V 4 bases, and 7 bases lay outside the gene matches. CDR3 loop: CASSAGLATLTDTQYF. The CDR3 region has the DNA TGTGCCAGCAGCGCGGGACTAGCGACCCTCACAGATACGCAGTATTTT.

The chain uses TRBV5-1 and TRBJ1-5; D is possibly TRBD1 (5 bases). Per germline, CDR1 SGHRS and CDR2 YFSETQ. The V and J ends lost 4 bases and 6 bases respectively, with 14 bases between them. The CDR3 covers 14 residues. The CDR3 sequence: CASSPEGPGQPQHF. For the CDR3, the DNA is TGCGCCAGCAGCCCCGAGGGACCCGGTCAGCCCCAGCATTTT.

This clonotype was counted between two and nine times. The chain couples TRBV5-1 to TRBJ2-7; 7 positions match TRBD1. The V and J ends lost 7 bases and 2 bases, in that order; junction bases with no gene match: 9. Germline V gene lookup returns CDR1 SGHRS and CDR2 YFSETQ. This CDR3 region has 14 residues. CDR3 bases: TGCGCCAGCTCACCGACAGGGAACACCTACGAGCAGTACGTC. Protein: CASSPTGNTYEQYV.

In this sample, this clonotype turned up a few times. V usage is TRBV5-1 and J usage is TRBJ2-1; no reliable D call. This CDR3 comprises 12 residues. Germline CDR1 is SGHRS and CDR2 is YFSETQ. V lost 3 bases and J 5 bases, leaving 6 bases between the germline ends. Written as DNA, the CDR3 is TGCGCCAGCAGCTCTCCGAACAATGAGCAGTTCTTC. It translates to CASSSPNNEQFF.

This CDR3 is CSALRGGGHNEQFF. The CDR3 coding sequence is TGCAGTGCTTTACGGGGCGGGGGTCACAATGAGCAGTTCTTC. The chain is built from TRBV20-1 and TRBJ2-1; TRBD2 matches 7 bases. Germline-derived CDR1 and CDR2 are DFQATT and SNEGSKA (reference sequence). The CDR3 sequence is 14 residues long. Trimming removed 5 bases from V and 5 bases from J; junction bases left unmatched: 9.

This clonotype was seen at least ten times. The chain links TRBV6-5 to TRBJ2-5; D unclear. The germline gives CDR1 MNHEY, CDR2 SVGAGI. The CDR3 is 13 amino acids. The V gene lost 6 bases and the J gene lost 4 bases, with 12 bases spanning the gap. Here the CDR3 reads CASSSQARETQYF. The CDR3 DNA reads TGTGCCAGCAGCTCTCAGGCGCGAGAGACCCAGTACTTC.

This clonotype was seen at least ten times. The chain recombines TRBV7-3 with TRBJ1-1; 8 nucleotides agree with TRBD1. The CDR3 has 15 amino acids. From germline, CDR1 is SGHTA and CDR2 FQGTGA. J gave up 0 bases and V 5 bases, and 5 bases lay outside the gene matches. The CDR3: CASSPRQGMNTEAFF. CDR3 in DNA: TGTGCCAGCAGCCCCCGACAGGGGATGAACACTGAAGCTTTCTTT.